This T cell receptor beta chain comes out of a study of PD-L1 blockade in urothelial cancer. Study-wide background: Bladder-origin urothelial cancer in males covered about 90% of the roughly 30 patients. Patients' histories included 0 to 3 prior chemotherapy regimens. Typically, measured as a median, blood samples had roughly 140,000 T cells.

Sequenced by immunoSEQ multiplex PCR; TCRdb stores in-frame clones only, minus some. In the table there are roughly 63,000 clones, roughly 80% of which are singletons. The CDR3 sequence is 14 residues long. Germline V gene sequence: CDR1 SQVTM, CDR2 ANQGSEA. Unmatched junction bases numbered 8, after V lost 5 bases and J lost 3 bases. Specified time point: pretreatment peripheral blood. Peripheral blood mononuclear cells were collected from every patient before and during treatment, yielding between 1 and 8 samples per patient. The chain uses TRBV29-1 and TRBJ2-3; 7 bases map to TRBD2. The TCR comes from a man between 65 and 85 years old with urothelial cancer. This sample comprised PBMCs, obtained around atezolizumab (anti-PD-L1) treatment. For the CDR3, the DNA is TGCAGCGTTCAAACGGGCGGGGGAACAGATACGCAGTATTTT. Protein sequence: CSVQTGGGTDTQYF.